One sample yielded the 19 T cell receptor beta chains listed below, sequenced in a study of cytomegalovirus exposure and HLA in healthy donors. The PCR made use of 60 Vbeta and 13 Jbeta primers. Repertoires were generated with immunoSEQ multiplex PCR, while TCRdb's copy carries only in-frame clones and drops some. Of 150,000 or so clones listed, about 74% are singletons. The sequenced material came from PBMCs. These receptors all stem from a male donor in good health and CMV-seronegative.

This clone has only one observation. The chain employs TRBV7-2 and TRBJ2-7, with 10 bases identical to TRBD2. J gave up 2 bases and V 7 bases, and 11 bases lay outside the gene matches. The germline gives CDR1 SGHTA, CDR2 FQGNSA. This CDR3 is built from 16 residues. CDR3 nucleotides: TGTGCCAGCACCGTTGGGAGGCTAGCGGGAGCCTACGAGCAGTACTTC. The encoded protein is CASTVGRLAGAYEQYF.

This chain uses TRBV7-9 with TRBJ2-7; TRBD2 might be the D (5 bases). The CDR3 is 13 amino acids. Between the trimmed V and J ends, which lost 6 bases and 1 base, there was a span of 10 bases. The germline gives CDR1 SEHNR, CDR2 FQNEAQ (reference sequence). The DNA for the CDR3 is TGTGCCAGCAGGAGCCGGACTTCCTACGAGCAGTACTTC. Its protein is CASRSRTSYEQYF.

This clone has more than one count but fewer than ten. V is TRBV19 and J is TRBJ2-7; the D gene is possibly TRBD1 (6 bases). V gave up 6 bases and J gave up 2 bases, with 17 bases separating them. The CDR3 extends over 15 amino acids. Germline lookup yields CDR1 LNHDA and CDR2 SQIVND (reference sequence). The CDR3 reads CASSLRDTAAYEQYF. The CDR3 nucleotides read TGTGCCAGTAGCTTACGGGACACCGCGGCCTACGAGCAGTACTTC.

This chain joins TRBV27 and TRBJ1-4; no clear D gene. V lost 2 bases and J lost 5, with 15 bases in between. Germline V gene data show CDR1 as MNHEY and CDR2 as SMNVEV (reference sequence). The CDR3 contains 16 residues. The CDR3 protein is CASSLTSWRRNEKLFF. Written as DNA, the CDR3 is TGTGCCAGCAGTTTAACGAGTTGGCGGCGGAATGAAAAACTGTTTTTT.

The V call is TRBV6-6, the J call TRBJ2-1, with D possibly being TRBD2 (5 bases). CDR3 length equals 15 residues. V lost 4 bases and J 4 bases, leaving 14 bases between the germline ends. CDR1 MNHNY and CDR2 SVGAGI come from the germline V gene (reference sequence). The CDR3 nucleotides are TGTGCCAGCAGTTCCCCCCGGGCGGGTTACAATGAGCAGTTCTTC. This encodes CASSSPRAGYNEQFF.

This clone was counted between two and nine times. The chain joins TRBV28 to TRBJ2-1, with 11 nucleotides matching TRBD2. The CDR3 consists of 18 residues. From germline, CDR1 is MDHEN and CDR2 SYDVKM. Trimming cost V 4 bases and J 2 bases; bases outside gene matches: 10. CDR3 loop: CASSSPSVTSGAYNEQFF. CDR3 DNA: TGTGCCAGCAGTTCCCCATCCGTGACTAGCGGGGCCTACAATGAGCAGTTCTTC.

The rearrangement joins TRBV27 to TRBJ2-1; D gene ambiguous. CDR1 MNHEY and CDR2 SMNVEV come from the germline V gene (reference sequence). CDR3 length: 16 residues. V dropped 5 bases and J dropped 5 bases, with 19 bases sitting between them. In DNA form, the CDR3 reads TGTGCCAGCAGTCCCTTACTACCCCCAAGCAACAATGAGCAGTTCTTC. It translates to CASSPLLPPSNNEQFF.

This chain connects TRBV11-2 to TRBJ1-2; D unresolved. Per germline, CDR1 SGHAT and CDR2 FQNNGV. Trimming pared 0 bases from V and 0 bases from J, leaving 8 bases between. This CDR3 spans 15 amino acids. The CDR3 is CASSLENGPNYGYTF. CDR3 bases: TGTGCCAGCAGCTTAGAGAACGGTCCTAACTATGGCTACACCTTC.

This clone was seen a handful of times. This chain uses TRBV19 with TRBJ2-2; maybe TRBD2 (7 bases). Germline lookup yields CDR1 LNHDA and CDR2 SQIVND (reference sequence). This CDR3 spans 16 amino acids. Trimming left V 6 bases short and J 2 bases short, with 16 bases between. The CDR3 coding sequence is TGTGCCAGTAGGCCGGGCTGGGGGGGCAACACCGGGGAGCTGTTTTTT. Amino acid sequence: CASRPGWGGNTGELFF. Filled out from reference TRBV19 and TRBJ2-2, the complete variable domain reads DGGITQSPKYLFRKEGQNVTLSCEQNLNHDAMYWYRQDPGQGLRLIYYSQIVNDFQKGDIAEGYSVSREKKESFPLTVTSAQKNPTAFYLCASRPGWGGNTGELFFGEGSRLTVL.

The chain joins TRBV19 to TRBJ1-3, with D hard to call. This CDR3 region has 15 residues. The germline CDR1 and CDR2 sequences are LNHDA and SQIVND (reference sequence). V lost 3 bases and J 0 bases, leaving 9 bases between the germline ends. CDR3 DNA sequence: TGTGCCAGTAGTATTATGAGTACCTCTGGAAACACCATATATTTT. It encodes CASSIMSTSGNTIYF. Supplemented by reference TRBV19 and TRBJ1-3, the full variable domain reads DGGITQSPKYLFRKEGQNVTLSCEQNLNHDAMYWYRQDPGQGLRLIYYSQIVNDFQKGDIAEGYSVSREKKESFPLTVTSAQKNPTAFYLCASSIMSTSGNTIYFGEGSWLTVV.

The chain combines TRBV6-1 with TRBJ2-3; D might be TRBD2 (7 bases). Germline V gene lookup returns CDR1 MNHNS and CDR2 SASEGT. Trimming took off 3 bases at V and 2 bases at J, with 12 bases between the two ends. The CDR3 spans 15 residues. The CDR3 nucleotides are TGTGCCAGCAGTGAGTGGGGGGGGGCCACAGATACGCAGTATTTT. Translated: CASSEWGGATDTQYF.

The chain combines TRBV2 with TRBJ2-5, with TRBD1 as a possible D gene (5 bases). The V and J ends lost 5 bases and 1 base respectively, with 8 bases between them. Germline V gene data show CDR1 as SNHLY and CDR2 as FYNNEI. CDR3 length: 13 residues. The CDR3 nucleotides read TGTGCCAGCAGTTTGGACACCCAAGAGACCCAGTACTTC. Residues: CASSLDTQETQYF.

The chain links TRBV4-3 to TRBJ1-3, with 8 positions matching TRBD1. CDR1 and CDR2 from the germline V gene are LGHNA and YSLEER. V dropped 3 bases and J dropped 0; count of bases not matched to a gene: 7. This CDR3 is 17 amino acids long. The CDR3 protein is CASSQLGTGGSGNTIYF. CDR3 bases: TGCGCCAGCAGCCAGCTCGGTACAGGGGGCTCTGGAAACACCATATATTTT.

The genes are TRBV29-1 and TRBJ1-2; 9 nucleotides line up with TRBD1. J was trimmed by 7 bases and V by 4 bases; bases with no gene match: 4. Per the germline V gene, CDR1 is SQVTM and CDR2 is ANQGSEA. This CDR3 contains 12 residues. This CDR3 reads CSVAGQGLGYTF. CDR3 sequence (DNA): TGCAGCGTTGCGGGACAGGGCCTTGGCTACACCTTC.

This sequence joins TRBV10-2 and TRBJ2-3; no clear D gene. The CDR3 runs 15 residues. V was shortened by 5 bases and J by 1 base, with 13 bases between the two germline ends. Germline V CDR1 and CDR2: WSHSY, SAAADI. The CDR3 region is CASSFLKAGTDTQYF. CDR3 coding DNA: TGCGCCAGCAGTTTTCTGAAAGCCGGCACAGATACGCAGTATTTT.

The gene calls are TRBV21-1 and TRBJ2-5; the table's D call of TRBD1 was not tested on the DNA. TRBV21-1 is a recognized pseudogene. The CDR3 covers 13 residues. CDR3 sequence (DNA): TGTGCCAGCAGCAAAGGAGGGGGAGAGACCCAGTACTTC. Translating it yields CASSKGGGETQYF.

This chain connects TRBV7-3 to TRBJ1-2; 7 nucleotides match TRBD1. The J segment lost 8 bases and the V segment lost 4 bases, leaving 13 bases of the junction unmatched. From germline, CDR1 is SGHTA and CDR2 FQGTGA. CDR3 length equals 15 residues. This chain's CDR3 is CASSSGGDSLEGYTF. The DNA for the CDR3 is TGTGCCAGCAGCTCCGGCGGGGACAGCCTCGAGGGCTACACCTTC.

This clone was counted a few times. V is TRBV6-5 and J is TRBJ2-7, with 7 nucleotides matching TRBD1. CDR1 is MNHEY and CDR2 is SVGAGI in the germline V gene. This CDR3 has 14 residues. Trimming took 1 base from V and 3 from J; bases not matched to a gene: 3. Here the CDR3 reads CASSYFRGNYEQYF. CDR3 coding DNA: TGTGCCAGCAGTTACTTCAGGGGGAACTACGAGCAGTACTTC.

This clone was counted once. This chain joins TRBV28 and TRBJ1-3; 9 nucleotides align to TRBD1. CDR3 length: 16 residues. Germline-derived CDR1 and CDR2 are MDHEN and SYDVKM. Germline trimming cut 3 bases from V and 0 bases from J; bases unmatched to any gene: 3. CDR3: CASSFMDRGSGNTIYF. DNA for the CDR3: TGTGCCAGCAGTTTCATGGACAGGGGCTCTGGAAACACCATATATTTT. Full variable domain (missing parts from reference TRBV28 and TRBJ1-3): DVKVTQSSRYLVKRTGEKVFLECVQDMDHENMFWYRQDPGLGLRLIYFSYDVKMKEKGDIPEGYSVSREKKERFSLILESASTNQTSMYLCASSFMDRGSGNTIYFGEGSWLTVV.